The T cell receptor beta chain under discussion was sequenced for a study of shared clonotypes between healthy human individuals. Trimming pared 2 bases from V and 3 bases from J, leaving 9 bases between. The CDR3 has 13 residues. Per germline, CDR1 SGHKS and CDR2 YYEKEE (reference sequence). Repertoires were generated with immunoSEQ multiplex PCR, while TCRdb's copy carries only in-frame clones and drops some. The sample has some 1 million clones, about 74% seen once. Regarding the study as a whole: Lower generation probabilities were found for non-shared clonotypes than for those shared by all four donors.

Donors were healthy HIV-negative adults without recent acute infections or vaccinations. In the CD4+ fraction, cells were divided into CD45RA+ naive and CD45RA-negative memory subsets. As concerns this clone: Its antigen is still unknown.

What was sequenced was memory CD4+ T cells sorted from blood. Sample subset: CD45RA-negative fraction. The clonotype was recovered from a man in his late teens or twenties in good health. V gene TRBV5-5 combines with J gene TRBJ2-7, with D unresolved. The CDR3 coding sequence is TGTGCCAGCAGCTTATTAGGGCACTACGAGCAGTACTTC. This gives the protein CASSLLGHYEQYF.